Listed below are T cell receptor beta chains from one sample, sequenced in a study of T cells in Graves' hyperthyroidism and ophthalmopathy. TCRdb used MiXCR to reprocess the multiplex PCR reads, holding one entry per CDR3 protein. The sample has 700,000 or so distinct CDR3 sequences, roughly 17% seen once; the top ten hold under 8.5%. The specimen sequenced was blood. The source is a man aged 18 to 35 with Graves' hyperthyroidism. Both conserved end residues are part of each CDR3. Fields, in order: CDR3 length, D gene, clone size, J gene, V gene, CDR3 DNA, CDR3 protein. D genes are given only for firm matches. Only part of the rows carry a size: once, few, many, or a class if the clone is expanded.

15,TRBD1,many,TRBJ2-3,TRBV12-3/TRBV12-4,TGTGCCAGCATCCTCCGGGACAGGGTAGGAGATACGCAGTATTTT,CASILRDRVGDTQYF
15,.,.,TRBJ1-5,TRBV6-2/TRBV6-3,TGTGCCAGCAGTTATGGTTACGTAAGCAATCAGCCCCAGCATTTT,CASSYGYVSNQPQHF
17,TRBD2,many,TRBJ2-7,TRBV14,TGTGCCAGCAGCCAAGGCCCTAAGGGTAGCGGGCGCGAAGAGCAGTACTTC,CASSQGPKGSGREEQYF
13,TRBD1,many,TRBJ1-1,TRBV29-1,TGCAGCGTGGGACAGGGCTTCCACACTGAAGCTTTCTTT,CSVGQGFHTEAFF
15,TRBD2,.,TRBJ2-7,TRBV5-4,TGTGCCAGCAGCTTCGGACTAGCGGGACCTTACGAGCAGTACTTC,CASSFGLAGPYEQYF
13,TRBD2,few,TRBJ2-4,TRBV20-1,TGCAGTGCTCTGGGGGGAGGGGTCAACATTCAGTACTTC,CSALGGGVNIQYF
15,TRBD2,many,TRBJ2-1,TRBV27,TGTGCCAGCAGTAACCTAGCGGGCTCCTACAATGAGCAGTTCTTC,CASSNLAGSYNEQFF
13,TRBD1,many,TRBJ1-2,TRBV28,TGTGCCAGCAGGAGACAGGGGAACTATGGCTACACCTTC,CASRRQGNYGYTF
14,.,many,TRBJ2-7,TRBV11-3,TGTGCCAGCAGCTTAGATCCAGAGTTCTACGAGCAGTACTTC,CASSLDPEFYEQYF
13,.,.,TRBJ2-5,TRBV6-2/TRBV6-3,TGTGCCAGCAGTGGGGGCCTGTTGGAGACCCGGTACTTC,CASSGGLLETRYF
15,.,many,TRBJ2-3,TRBV10-3,TGTGCCATCAGGGACACCTCGAAGAAAGTGGATACGCAGTATTTT,CAIRDTSKKVDTQYF
14,.,.,TRBJ2-7,TRBV20-1,TGCAGTGCACGTCCGGGACAAAAAGCCTACGAGCAGTACTTC,CSARPGQKAYEQYF
12,.,few,TRBJ2-5,TRBV10-3,TGTGCCATCGTTCCCAAATGGGAGACCCAGTACTTC,CAIVPKWETQYF
14,.,.,TRBJ2-5,TRBV9,TGTGCCAGCAGTACAGGGTGGGGTAAAGAGACCCAGTACTTC,CASSTGWGKETQYF
13,TRBD2,many,TRBJ2-1,TRBV11-2,TGTGCCACCCGTGGGAGGGATGAGAATGAGCAGTTCTTC,CATRGRDENEQFF
16,.,many,TRBJ2-1,TRBV12-3/TRBV12-4,TGTGCCAGCAGTCGTATAGGGGGGAGCTCCTACAATGAGCAGTTCTTC,CASSRIGGSSYNEQFF
14,.,.,TRBJ1-2,TRBV9,TGTGCCAGCAGCGTAGGGCAGGCGACCTATGGCTACACCTTC,CASSVGQATYGYTF
15,.,many,TRBJ1-5,TRBV6-2/TRBV6-3,TGTGCCAGCAGTTACCGCCCTATGGGCAATCAGCCCCAGCATTTT,CASSYRPMGNQPQHF
15,.,many,TRBJ2-4,TRBV18,TGTGCCAGCTCACCTGTACCGGGCCCCGGAGACATTCAGTACTTC,CASSPVPGPGDIQYF
15,TRBD2,many,TRBJ2-3,TRBV6-1,TGTGCCAGCAGCGGGGGACTAAGTAGCACAGATACGCAGTATTTT,CASSGGLSSTDTQYF
16,.,few,TRBJ1-2,TRBV3-1,TGTGCCAGCAGCTTTACAAGGGGGAGCCTTAACTATGGCTACACCTTC,CASSFTRGSLNYGYTF
13,.,many,TRBJ1-1,TRBV12-3/TRBV12-4,TGTGCCAGCAGTTTAGCTGGCTTTACTGAAGCTTTCTTT,CASSLAGFTEAFF
14,.,.,TRBJ2-7,TRBV19,TGTGCCAGTTCCCTAGCTGACGACTCCTACGAGCAGTACTTC,CASSLADDSYEQYF
14,.,once,TRBJ2-5,TRBV19,TGTGCCAGTAGTATCTACGGCGGGATAGAGACCCAGTACTTC,CASSIYGGIETQYF
15,.,few,TRBJ2-3,TRBV27,TGTGCCAGCAGCCCAGGTTACGGAGCTGGGGATACGCAGTATTTT,CASSPGYGAGDTQYF
15,.,few,TRBJ2-1,TRBV19,TGTGCCAGTAGTATTCAGGGAGGGGGCCTGAATGAGCAGTTCTTC,CASSIQGGGLNEQFF
15,TRBD2,.,TRBJ2-2,TRBV29-1,TGCAGCGTTGAGCCTAGCGGGGGTGACACCGGGGAGCTGTTTTTT,CSVEPSGGDTGELFF
12,TRBD1,many,TRBJ1-2,TRBV12-3/TRBV12-4,TGTGCCAGCGTACAGGGGAACTATGGCTACACCTTC,CASVQGNYGYTF
14,.,many,TRBJ2-7,TRBV20-1,TGCAGTGCTAGATTCTACCGGGCCCCCTACGAGCAGTACTTC,CSARFYRAPYEQYF
13,TRBD2,few,TRBJ2-1,TRBV29-1,TGCAGCGGGGGGGGGGTACCGAACTTATCGCAGTTCTTC,CSGGGVPNLSQFF
14,.,.,TRBJ2-5,TRBV19,TGTGCCAGTAGTATCCTCGATAATCAAGAGACCCAGTACTTC,CASSILDNQETQYF
12,TRBD2,.,TRBJ2-1,TRBV20-1,TGCAGTGCTAGACTAGCGGGAGTTGAGCAGCTCTTC,CSARLAGVEQLF
16,.,few,TRBJ2-2,TRBV20-1,TGCAGTGCTAGAGATAGGGGCAGCATGAACACCGGGGAGCTGTTTTTT,CSARDRGSMNTGELFF
17,TRBD1,few,TRBJ2-3,TRBV24-1,TGTGCCACCAGTGAGCGCAGACAGGGGAAAAGCACAGATACGCAGTATTTT,CATSERRQGKSTDTQYF
13,.,.,TRBJ2-7,TRBV29-1,TGCAGCGTTGTGTGGCAGGGTGTCTACGAGCAGTACTTC,CSVVWQGVYEQYF
14,.,few,TRBJ2-2,TRBV10-3,TGTGCCATCAGTGAGGCACTCAACACCGGGGAGCTGTTTTTT,CAISEALNTGELFF
14,.,.,TRBJ2-3,TRBV7-2,TGTGCCAGCAGCTTTCGGCTAGCAACAGATACGCAGTATTTT,CASSFRLATDTQYF
17,.,.,TRBJ1-5,TRBV19,TGTGCCAGTAGTATAGCGGGGGGGGTTAAGAGCAATCAGCCCCAGCATTTT,CASSIAGGVKSNQPQHF
13,.,many,TRBJ2-7,TRBV7-2,TGTGCCAGCAGTACTGGGGCGAGGTACGAGCAGTACTTC,CASSTGARYEQYF
15,TRBD1,.,TRBJ1-1,TRBV15,TGTGCCACCAGCGGGCGACAGGGGGCGAACACTGAAGCTTTCTTT,CATSGRQGANTEAFF
14,.,.,TRBJ1-1,TRBV28,TGTGCCAGCAGGGGGACCGGGGCGAACACTGAAGCTTTCTTT,CASRGTGANTEAFF
14,.,many,TRBJ2-7,TRBV7-8,TGTGCCAGCAGCGCAGGTGGCGGGCCGGGCGAGCAGTACTTC,CASSAGGGPGEQYF
15,.,many,TRBJ2-7,TRBV9,TGTGCCAGCAGCGTAGGGGTCGGGAGTTCGTACGAGCAGTACTTC,CASSVGVGSSYEQYF
16,TRBD2,.,TRBJ2-7,TRBV20-1,TGCAGTGCCCCATGGGTAGCGGGAGGGCCCGTTTACGAGCAGTACTTC,CSAPWVAGGPVYEQYF
14,.,many,TRBJ2-3,TRBV7-3,TGTGCCAGCAGCTTAATGCAGGCAACAGATACGCAGTATTTT,CASSLMQATDTQYF
15,.,many,TRBJ2-1,TRBV28,TGTGCCAGCAGCAGTGGGGAGAGCTCCTACAATGAGCAGTTCTTC,CASSSGESSYNEQFF
14,TRBD2,many,TRBJ2-4,TRBV18,TGTGCCAGCTCACCATTAGCGGGAGAGGGAGTTCAGTACTTC,CASSPLAGEGVQYF
18,TRBD2,many,TRBJ2-5,TRBV20-1,TGCAGTGCTAGAGCGGCGATATCGCTAGCGGGAGGAGGGGAGACCCAGTACTTC,CSARAAISLAGGGETQYF
14,.,few,TRBJ2-7,TRBV28,TGTGCCAGCAGTTTTATTTCACAGACCTACGAGCAGTACTTC,CASSFISQTYEQYF